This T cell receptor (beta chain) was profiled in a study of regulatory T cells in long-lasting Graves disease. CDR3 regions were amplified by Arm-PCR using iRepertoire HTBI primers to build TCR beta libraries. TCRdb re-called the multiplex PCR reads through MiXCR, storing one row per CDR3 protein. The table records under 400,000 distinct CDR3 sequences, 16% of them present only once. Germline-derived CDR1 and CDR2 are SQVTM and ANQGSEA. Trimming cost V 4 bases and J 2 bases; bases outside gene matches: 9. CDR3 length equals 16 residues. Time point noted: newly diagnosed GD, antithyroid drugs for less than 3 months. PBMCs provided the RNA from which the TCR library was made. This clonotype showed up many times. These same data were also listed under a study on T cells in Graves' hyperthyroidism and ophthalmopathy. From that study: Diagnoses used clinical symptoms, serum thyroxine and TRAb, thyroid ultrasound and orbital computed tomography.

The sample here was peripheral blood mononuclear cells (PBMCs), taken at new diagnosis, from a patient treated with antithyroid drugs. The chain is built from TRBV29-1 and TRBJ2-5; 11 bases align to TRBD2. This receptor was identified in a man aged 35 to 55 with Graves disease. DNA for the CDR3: TGCAGCGTTGTACCGAGACTAGCGGGGTTACAAGAGACCCAGTACTTC. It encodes CSVVPRLAGLQETQYF.